This T cell receptor (beta chain) came from a study of T cell responses to AZD1222 COVID-19 vaccine (dated by TCRdb to the early 2020s). Regarding the research as a whole: AZD1222 recipients given second doses at about 4 weeks or at about 12 weeks were pooled, since spike-specific TCR depth and breadth were not found to differ between the two schedules. A total of roughly 240 trial participants underwent TCR sequencing, of whom roughly 210 received two doses of AZD1222 and some 25 received two doses of the MenACWY control vaccine. Enrollment into the trials was organized by age into subgroups of 18-55, 56-69 and 70-plus years, and those subgroups contained approximately 160, 26 and 62 TCR-sequenced participants, respectively. Overall results and qualifications from the work: In the small 56-69-year group, the increase in depth fell short of significance, most likely because of low power. Participants were mostly white British and included more females than males, and it was suggested by the authors that clonal diversity may have been underestimated. A significant rise in spike-specific TCR breadth and depth was observed after two AZD1222 doses relative to day 0 and relative to MenACWY recipients. Only six AZD1222 recipients were SARS-CoV-2 seropositive at baseline, limiting conclusions about previously exposed vaccinees. Nearly half of unique spike-specific TCRs reportedly recognized epitopes outside regions mutated in the B.1.351 and B.1.1.7 variants. Vaccine-associated CD4 TCRs spanned the whole spike protein, with dominant responses in regions 160-218 and 743-854. Because no day 14 peak-response samples were available, repertoires were characterized only after the peak T cell response.

The CDR3 regions of human TCRbeta chains were subjected to immunosequencing. In the paper's pipeline: Repertoire TCRs were matched against a reference library of SARS-CoV-2-specific TCRs generated with the MIRA antigen-specificity platform. Breadth was defined as the fraction of unique TCRs that were SARS-CoV-2-associated, and depth was defined as the fraction of total T cells that were SARS-CoV-2-associated. Each spike-specific TCR was assigned to its reactive spike region and to a CD4 or CD8 class using the MIRA data. Log10-transformed breadth and depth values were compared by one-way ANOVA with Sidak's multiple comparisons tests. In TCRdb, the immuneACCESS table is reduced to in-frame sequences with V and J assigned. These tables do not hold every clone; where another copy was compared, an unresolved V gene accounts for under half, and the others remain unexplained. The DNA was the basis for D and trimming; V, J and clone size are from that table. This sample has about 120,000 clones in its table, and approximately 90% of those were observed once. The top ten clonotypes cover 7.5% to 9.5% of the sample.

With respect to this clone: The antigen this receptor binds is unknown. There are no base qualities to consult, and no much larger clone falls within one base.

The sample's time point, from its label and the paper: baseline before first vaccination. Vaccinee samples were obtained from the UK trials COV001 and COV002, which included a single-blind randomized controlled phase 2/3 trial of AZD1222 (ChAdOx1 nCoV-19) in healthy adults. Trial participant PBMC samples were collected at day 0 and day 28 after the second dose for TCRbeta chain sequencing. The TCR originated in an adult in good health. The specimen was peripheral blood, collected on day 0 of AZD1222 vaccination.

The base sequence is TGTGCCATCAGGGGGGCGACAGGGGACTACAATGAGCAGTTCTTC. It translates to CAIRGATGDYNEQFF. The receptor chain draws on TRBV10-3 and TRBJ2-1; TRBD1 matches 8 bases in the middle. Taken from cysteine to phenylalanine, the CDR3 has 15 residues. Only the CDR3 part of the read is kept: 45 bases, read in frame from the first base. Trimming removed 6 bases from V and 3 bases from J; the gene matches leave 7 bases unexplained. CDR1 and CDR2 were assigned from the germline V gene as ENHRY and SYGVKD.